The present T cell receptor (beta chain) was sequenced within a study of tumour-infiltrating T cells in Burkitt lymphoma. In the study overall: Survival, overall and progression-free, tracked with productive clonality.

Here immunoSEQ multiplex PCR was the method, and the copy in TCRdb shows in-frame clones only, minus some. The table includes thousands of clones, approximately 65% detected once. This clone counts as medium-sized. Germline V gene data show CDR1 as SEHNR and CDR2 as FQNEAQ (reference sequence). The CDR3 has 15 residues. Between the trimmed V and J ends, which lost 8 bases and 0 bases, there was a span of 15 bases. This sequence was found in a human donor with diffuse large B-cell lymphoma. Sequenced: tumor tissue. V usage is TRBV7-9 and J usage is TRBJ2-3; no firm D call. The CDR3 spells CASSTWAASTDTQYF. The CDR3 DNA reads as TGTGCCAGCTCCACCTGGGCGGCTAGCACAGATACGCAGTATTTT.